This is a list of T cell receptor beta chains from one sample in a study of T-cell reconstitution after alpha-beta-depleted transplantation in children. One entry per CDR3 protein, called by TCRdb with MiXCR from the PCR reads. The sample consists of about 980,000 distinct CDR3 sequences, about 29% of them appearing once. This sample comprised PBMCs, mostly from graft donor cells, obtained 360 days after TCRalphabeta/CD19-depleted stem cell transplant. These receptors were collected from a boy under two years old who had a stem cell transplant for SCID, so the T cells may come from the graft donor. Each CDR3 is given with its conserved first and last residue. D genes are given only for firm matches. Clone size is stated in some rows and not others, as once, few, many or a class when expanded.

>TRBD2|TRBJ2-1|TRBV29-1|NA
TGCAGCGTTGTTCCCAGCGGGGGATCAAGCTCCTACAATGAGCAGTTCTTC
CSVVPSGGSSSYNEQFF
>TRBD2|TRBJ2-2|TRBV5-1|NA
TGCGCCAGCAGCTTGATGGGGGGGACTCTCACCGGGGAGCTGTTTTTT
CASSLMGGTLTGELFF
>TRBD1|TRBJ2-5|TRBV12-3/TRBV12-4|few
TGTGCCAGCAGTCTTCTTGACAGGGCGGAGACCCAGTACTTC
CASSLLDRAETQYF
>TRBD2|TRBJ2-3|TRBV7-9|NA
TGTGCCAGCAGCATCTCCACTAGCGGAGGGACGCAGTATTTT
CASSISTSGGTQYF
>NA|TRBJ1-1|TRBV7-9|few
TGTGCCAGCAGCTTGACGCCAGCCGAGGGGAACACTGAAGCTTTCTTT
CASSLTPAEGNTEAFF
>NA|TRBJ2-3|TRBV5-5|few
TGTGCCAGCAGCTCGGAGGGGGCCTATGGCGCAGATACGCAGTATTTT
CASSSEGAYGADTQYF
>NA|TRBJ2-1|TRBV20-1|few
TGCAGTGCTAGTGTTTCCGTAGCGATCTACAATGAGCAGTTCTTC
CSASVSVAIYNEQFF
>NA|TRBJ2-1|TRBV18|few
TGTGCCAGCTCACCAGTGGGGGGCGCGGGAAATGAGCAGTTCTTC
CASSPVGGAGNEQFF
>TRBD1|TRBJ1-5|TRBV15|NA
TGTGCCACTAAACAGGGGGCGAGGGGCAATCAGCCCCAGCATTTT
CATKQGARGNQPQHF
>NA|TRBJ2-3|TRBV12-3/TRBV12-4|NA
TGTGCCAGCAGTTTTGGGGAAAGCACAGATACGCAGTATTTT
CASSFGESTDTQYF
>NA|TRBJ2-7|TRBV27|NA
TGTGCCAGCAGCGTTTCCGCCTACTACGAGCAGTACTTC
CASSVSAYYEQYF
>NA|TRBJ2-7|TRBV12-3/TRBV12-4|few
TGTGCCAGCAGTTTACTTCGTCGAGGATACGAGCAGTACTTC
CASSLLRRGYEQYF
>NA|TRBJ2-7|TRBV6-1|few
TGTGCCAGCAGCGCGGCGTGGCAGGGGGGTTACGAGCAGTACTTC
CASSAAWQGGYEQYF
>TRBD1|TRBJ2-5|TRBV24-1|NA
TGTGCCACCAGTGAGCAGACAGGGGGCGGTGAGACCCAGTACTTC
CATSEQTGGGETQYF
>NA|TRBJ2-7|TRBV2|NA
TGTGCCAGCAGAGAGGAGGGAGGGGGGACCTACGAGCAGTACTTC
CASREEGGGTYEQYF
>TRBD2|TRBJ2-5|TRBV28|few
TGTGCCAGCAGTCCCACCCGACTAGCGGGGCGAAGAGAGACCCAGTACTTC
CASSPTRLAGRRETQYF
>NA|TRBJ2-3|TRBV6-5|NA
TGTGCCAGCAGTTACACAGGACTCGACACAGATACGCAGTATTTT
CASSYTGLDTDTQYF
>NA|TRBJ2-3|TRBV30|few
TGTGCCTGGAGTGGGATCATCCGGGATGGCACAGATACGCAGTATTTT
CAWSGIIRDGTDTQYF
>TRBD2|TRBJ2-1|TRBV5-1|NA
TGCGCCAGCAGCTTGTATGGACTAGCGAGCCGGGGGGCCTACAATGAGCAGTTCTTC
CASSLYGLASRGAYNEQFF
>NA|TRBJ2-7|TRBV4-1|many
TGCGCCAGCAGCCAAGATTGGGACTCCTACGAGCAGTACTTC
CASSQDWDSYEQYF
>NA|TRBJ2-1|TRBV5-5|NA
TGTGCCAGCAGCTTGGCCGACAGGAGACTCCACAATGAGCAGTTCTTC
CASSLADRRLHNEQFF
>NA|TRBJ2-7|TRBV12-3/TRBV12-4|NA
TGTGCCAGCAGTCCCGGGACACCAATCTCCTACGAGCAGTACTTC
CASSPGTPISYEQYF
>NA|TRBJ2-7|TRBV5-1|NA
TGCGCCAGCAGCTTGGTCGTCGGGGCCGGCTACGAGCAGTACTTC
CASSLVVGAGYEQYF
>TRBD1|TRBJ1-6|TRBV6-1|NA
TGTGCCAGTGCTCGGGACAGCTCCTATAATTCACCCCTCCACTTT
CASARDSSYNSPLHF
>NA|TRBJ1-5|TRBV3-1|NA
TGTGCCAGCAGCCAAGGAGGAATAGGTAATCAGCCCCAGCATTTT
CASSQGGIGNQPQHF
>TRBD1|TRBJ2-5|TRBV6-2/TRBV6-3|few
TGTGCCAGCAGTTACAACACAGGGGGAGAGACCCAGTACTTC
CASSYNTGGETQYF
>NA|TRBJ2-1|TRBV11-1|NA
TGTGCCAGCAGCATTCCAGGATACTCCTACAATGAGCAGTTCTTC
CASSIPGYSYNEQFF
>NA|TRBJ2-3|TRBV28|few
TGTGCCAGCAGTTACACATTCACAGATACGCAGTATTTT
CASSYTFTDTQYF
>NA|TRBJ2-1|TRBV20-1|NA
TGCAGTGCTAGAGATTACAGGGAAGGGCGCAATGAGCAGTTCTTC
CSARDYREGRNEQFF
>NA|TRBJ1-1|TRBV19|few
TGTGCCAGTAGTATAGATAGCGGTGGGACCGGGTATGCACGGACTGAAGCTTTCTTT
CASSIDSGGTGYARTEAFF
>NA|TRBJ2-5|TRBV7-3|NA
TGTGCCAGCTCCCCCTACTCCCCCCAGGGGAAAGAGACCCAGTACTTC
CASSPYSPQGKETQYF
>NA|TRBJ2-2|TRBV18|few
TGTGCCAGCTCACCCCTTCCCACCGGGGAGCTGTTTTTT
CASSPLPTGELFF
>NA|TRBJ2-7|TRBV6-2/TRBV6-3|few
TGTGCCAGCAGTTACGGCCCGGGATACGAGCAGTACTTC
CASSYGPGYEQYF
>NA|TRBJ2-6|TRBV27|few
TGTGCCAGCAGTTTAAAGACAGTCGGGGCCAACGTCCTGACTTTC
CASSLKTVGANVLTF
>TRBD2|TRBJ2-1|TRBV5-1|NA
TGCGCCAGCAGCTTGCCGGTTAGCGGGGGGGAAACGAGCTCCTACAATGAGCAGTTCTTC
CASSLPVSGGETSSYNEQFF
>NA|TRBJ1-5|TRBV5-6|NA
TGTGCCAGCAGCCCGGGGGATAATCAGCCCCAGCATTTT
CASSPGDNQPQHF
>NA|TRBJ2-1|TRBV5-1|few
TGCGCCAGCAGCTTGGCGGTAGCCAATGGTGAGCAGTTCTTC
CASSLAVANGEQFF
>TRBD1|TRBJ2-1|TRBV7-8|NA
TGTGCCAGCAGCTTATTGGGACAGGGGATCAATGGGCAGTTCTTC
CASSLLGQGINGQFF
>NA|TRBJ1-1|TRBV29-1|few
TGCAGCGCCCGAAGGGGGGGCAGGCGGAACACTGAAGCTTTCTTT
CSARRGGRRNTEAFF
>NA|TRBJ2-7|TRBV2|NA
TGTGCCAGCAGCGGGGGTGGGGGCGAGCAGTACTTC
CASSGGGGEQYF
>TRBD2|TRBJ2-5|TRBV5-1|once
TGCGCCAGCTGCCCAAATAGCGGGGGGGCCACAGAGACCCAGTACTTC
CASCPNSGGATETQYF
>TRBD2|TRBJ2-7|TRBV5-1|NA
TGCGCCAGTCCCGAGCGGGGTCAGAGTTGGGGAGTCCACGAGCAGTACTTC
CASPERGQSWGVHEQYF